The 7 T cell receptor beta chains below come from one sample, sequenced in a study of cytomegalovirus exposure and HLA in healthy donors. Clones were read by immunoSEQ multiplex PCR, and TCRdb kept only the in-frame ones, dropping some. The sample shows 250,000 to 400,000 clones, 70% to 90% of them seen only once. Sequenced material: PBMCs. These TCRs come from a man under 40 in good health and CMV-seronegative.

J is TRBJ2-3 and V is TRBV27; TRBD2 matches 9 bases. V lost 2 bases and J lost 4; bases outside the gene matches: 4. The CDR3 has 15 amino acids. CDR1 is MNHEY, CDR2 SMNVEV, per germline (reference sequence). The CDR3 DNA follows: TGTGCCAGCAGTTTAGGCGGGGGGGGGCCAGATACGCAGTATTTT. This codes for CASSLGGGGPDTQYF.

The CDR3 region is CSAGGGYEQYF. For the CDR3, the DNA is TGCAGCGCGGGGGGCGGCTACGAGCAGTACTTC. The chain combines TRBV29-1 with TRBJ2-7; the D gene is possibly TRBD2 (7 bases). Trimming stripped 7 bases from V and 3 bases from J, with 10 bases between. There are 11 residues in the CDR3. Germline CDR1 SQVTM, CDR2 ANQGSEA.

The chain joins TRBV12-5 to TRBJ1-3; D gene unclear. The CDR3 sequence is 16 residues long. Germline V gene lookup returns CDR1 LGHNT and CDR2 FRNRAP. V lost 1 base, J lost 2 bases, and 12 bases lay in between. Here the CDR3 reads CASGLGIPVPGNTIYF. The CDR3 coding sequence is TGTGCTAGTGGTTTGGGTATCCCGGTCCCTGGAAACACCATATATTTT.

This chain uses TRBV5-1 with TRBJ2-1; the match to TRBD2 covers 10 bases. With V trimmed by 4 bases and J by 5 bases, 9 bases remained unmatched. The CDR3 runs 16 residues. The V gene's germline CDR1 is SGHRS and CDR2 YFSETQ. CDR3 sequence reads: CASSRTGSGGDNEQFF. CDR3 nucleotide sequence: TGCGCCAGCAGCCGAACCGGGAGCGGGGGGGACAATGAGCAGTTCTTC.

V gene TRBV7-2 combines with J gene TRBJ1-6; D possibly corresponds to TRBD1 (6 bases). The V gene's germline CDR1 is SGHTA and CDR2 FQGNSA. V lost 5 bases to trimming and J lost 8 bases, with 16 bases between them. The CDR3 sequence is 15 residues long. CDR3 in DNA: TGTGCCAGCAGCCCCTTCCAGGGGCCGTATTCACCCCTCCACTTT. Protein product: CASSPFQGPYSPLHF.

This clone was detected once. This chain uses TRBV11-2 with TRBJ1-6, with TRBD1 identical over 7 bases. Losses at the gene ends were 5 bases for V and 7 bases for J; bases not matched to a gene: 11. In germline, CDR1 is SGHAT, CDR2 FQNNGV. This CDR3 comprises 16 residues. CDR3 sequence: CASSTDRDGGNSPLHF. The CDR3 coding sequence is TGTGCCAGCAGCACCGACAGGGATGGGGGGAATTCACCCCTCCACTTT.

The genes are TRBV6-1 and TRBJ1-5; 7 nucleotides line up with TRBD1. Germline CDR1 and CDR2: MNHNS and SASEGT. The CDR3 spans 12 residues. The CDR3 DNA reads as TGTGCTACCAGGGGGGTGGGGCAGCCCCAGCATTTT. Protein: CATRGVGQPQHF.